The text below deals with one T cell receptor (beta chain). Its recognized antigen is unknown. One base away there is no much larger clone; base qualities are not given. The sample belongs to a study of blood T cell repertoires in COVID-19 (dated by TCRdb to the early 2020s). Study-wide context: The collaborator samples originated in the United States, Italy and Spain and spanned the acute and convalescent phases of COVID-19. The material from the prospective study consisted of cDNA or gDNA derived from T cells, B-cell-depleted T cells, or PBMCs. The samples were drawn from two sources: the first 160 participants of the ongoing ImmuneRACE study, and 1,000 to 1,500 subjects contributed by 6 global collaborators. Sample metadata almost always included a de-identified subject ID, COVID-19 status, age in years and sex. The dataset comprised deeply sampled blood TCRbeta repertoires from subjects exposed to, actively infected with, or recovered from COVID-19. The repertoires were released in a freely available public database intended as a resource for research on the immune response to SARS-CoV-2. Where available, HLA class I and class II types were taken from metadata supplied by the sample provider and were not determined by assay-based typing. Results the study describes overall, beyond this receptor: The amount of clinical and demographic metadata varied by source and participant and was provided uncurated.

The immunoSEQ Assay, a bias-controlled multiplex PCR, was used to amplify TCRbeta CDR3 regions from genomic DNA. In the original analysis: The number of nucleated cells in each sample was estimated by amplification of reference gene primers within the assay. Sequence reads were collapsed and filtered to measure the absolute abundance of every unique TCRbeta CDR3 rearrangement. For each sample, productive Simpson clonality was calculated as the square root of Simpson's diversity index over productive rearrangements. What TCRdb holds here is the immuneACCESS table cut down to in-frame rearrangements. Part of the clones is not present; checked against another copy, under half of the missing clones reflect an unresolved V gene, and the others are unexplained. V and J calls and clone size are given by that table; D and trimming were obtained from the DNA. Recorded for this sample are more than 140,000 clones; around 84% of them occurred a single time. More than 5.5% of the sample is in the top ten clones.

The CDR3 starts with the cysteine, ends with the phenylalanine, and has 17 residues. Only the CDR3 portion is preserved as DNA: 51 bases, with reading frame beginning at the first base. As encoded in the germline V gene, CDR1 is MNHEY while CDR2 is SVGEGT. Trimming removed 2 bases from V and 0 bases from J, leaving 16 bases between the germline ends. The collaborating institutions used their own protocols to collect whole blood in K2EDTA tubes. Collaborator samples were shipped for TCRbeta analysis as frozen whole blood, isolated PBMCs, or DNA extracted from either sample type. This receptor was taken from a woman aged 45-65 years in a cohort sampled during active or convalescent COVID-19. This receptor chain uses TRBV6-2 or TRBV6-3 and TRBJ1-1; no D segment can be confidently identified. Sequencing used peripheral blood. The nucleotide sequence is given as TGTGCCAGCAGTTACCCAGGAACGACGAACCTGAACACTGAAGCTTTCTTT. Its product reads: CASSYPGTTNLNTEAFF.